Listed below are T cell receptor beta chains from one sample, sequenced in a study of blood T cell repertoires in COVID-19. Sequenced by immunoSEQ multiplex PCR; TCRdb stores in-frame clones only, minus some. The sample records 200,000 to 250,000 clones, more than 80% being singletons. The sample comprised peripheral blood. Receptors originate from a woman aged 80 or over with COVID-19, enrolled during active disease. Both conserved end residues are part of each CDR3. Fields, in order: CDR3 length, D gene, V gene, clone size, J gene, CDR3 protein, CDR3 DNA. The D gene is left open where the match is weak. Size is omitted from some rows. Given values are once, few, many or a class for expanded clones.

14	.	TRBV5-4	.	TRBJ2-5	CASSLGGSQETQYF	TGTGCCAGCAGCTTGGGCGGCAGCCAAGAGACCCAGTACTTC
19	TRBD1	TRBV5-5	.	TRBJ2-3	CASSLEPGTGFRGRDTQYF	TGTGCCAGCAGCTTGGAACCTGGGACAGGGTTTCGGGGCCGAGATACGCAGTATTTT
16	.	TRBV3-1/TRBV3-2	once	TRBJ1-2	CASSQGRRLTSYGYTF	TGTGCCAGCAGCCAAGGACGGAGGCTAACAAGTTATGGCTACACCTTC
14	.	TRBV7-8	.	TRBJ2-7	CASSLEVGPYEQYF	TGTGCCAGCAGCTTAGAGGTGGGGCCCTACGAGCAGTACTTC
15	TRBD1	TRBV6-6	.	TRBJ2-4	CASSQTGVAKNIQYF	TGTGCCAGCAGCCAGACAGGGGTAGCCAAAAACATTCAGTACTTC
13	TRBD2	TRBV6-5	once	TRBJ2-1	CASRGDRYNEQFF	TGTGCCAGCCGGGGGGACCGCTACAATGAGCAGTTCTTC
17	.	TRBV19	.	TRBJ1-6	CASTPSTGMSYNSPLHF	TGTGCCAGTACCCCTTCCACAGGGATGTCCTATAATTCACCCCTCCACTTT
13	.	TRBV30	.	TRBJ1-1	CAWSGGLGTEAFF	TGTGCCTGGAGCGGGGGTTTGGGTACTGAAGCTTTCTTT
15	TRBD1	TRBV9	.	TRBJ2-1	CASSVGTGGGDEQFF	TGTGCCAGCAGCGTAGGGACAGGGGGAGGGGATGAGCAGTTCTTC
10	.	TRBV2	.	TRBJ1-1	CASGHTEAFF	TGTGCCAGTGGGCACACTGAAGCTTTCTTT
13	TRBD1	TRBV5-4	.	TRBJ2-7	CASSRGQSYEQYF	TGTGCCAGCAGCCGGGGACAGTCCTACGAGCAGTACTTC
17	TRBD1	TRBV25-1	few	TRBJ1-3	CASSEFKGAGMGNTIYF	TGTGCCAGCAGTGAATTTAAGGGGGCAGGGATGGGAAACACCATATATTTT
17	TRBD2	TRBV4-1	.	TRBJ2-5	CASSQGLGAGHQETQYF	TGCGCCAGCAGCCAAGGTTTAGGAGCGGGACACCAAGAGACCCAGTACTTC
17	TRBD2	TRBV9	.	TRBJ2-1	CASSVGAAGLAHNEQFF	TGTGCCAGCAGCGTAGGCGCGGCCGGACTAGCCCACAATGAGCAGTTCTTC
15	TRBD2	TRBV6-5	.	TRBJ2-3	CASSPGLAATDTQYF	TGTGCCAGCAGTCCAGGACTAGCGGCCACAGATACGCAGTATTTT
15	TRBD1	TRBV5-1	.	TRBJ2-2	CASSPGDREAGELFF	TGCGCCAGCAGCCCAGGGGACAGGGAAGCCGGGGAGCTGTTTTTT
12	.	TRBV18	.	TRBJ2-3	CASSERGDTQYF	TGTGCCAGCTCTGAAAGGGGAGATACGCAGTATTTT
16	TRBD2	TRBV9	.	TRBJ2-1	CASSVVGTNSYNEQFF	TGTGCCAGCAGCGTAGTTGGGACTAACTCCTACAATGAGCAGTTCTTC
15	TRBD2	TRBV28	.	TRBJ2-2	CASSLGGSYTGELFF	TGTGCCAGCAGTTTGGGGGGGTCGTACACCGGGGAGCTGTTTTTT
14	TRBD1	TRBV18	.	TRBJ1-6	CASSPTGGDSPLHF	TGTGCCAGCTCACCTACAGGGGGCGATTCACCCCTCCACTTT
16	.	TRBV7-2	.	TRBJ1-5	CASSLDSTYSNQPQHF	TGTGCCAGCAGCTTAGACAGCACATATAGCAATCAGCCCCAGCATTTT
14	TRBD2	TRBV2	.	TRBJ2-7	CASTLAGGPYEQYF	TGTGCCAGCACACTAGCGGGGGGTCCCTACGAGCAGTACTTC
12	TRBD2	TRBV2	once	TRBJ2-7	CASRRGGYEQYF	TGTGCCAGCAGACGGGGGGGCTACGAGCAGTACTTC
12	.	TRBV24-1	.	TRBJ2-5	CATSDFSGTQYF	TGTGCCACCAGTGATTTCTCGGGGACCCAGTACTTC
15	TRBD1	TRBV6-5	.	TRBJ1-1	CASSSGQTRVTEAFF	TGTGCCAGCAGTTCGGGACAGACTAGGGTCACTGAAGCTTTCTTT
15	TRBD2	TRBV6-2/TRBV6-3	.	TRBJ2-7	CASSSELALIHEQYF	TGTGCCAGCAGTTCCGAACTAGCGTTGATCCACGAGCAGTACTTC
16	.	TRBV4-2	.	TRBJ1-2	CASSQGGPDGRTGYTF	TGTGCCAGCAGCCAAGGGGGGCCAGACGGGAGGACTGGCTACACCTTC
16	.	TRBV19	.	TRBJ2-3	CASHRGGSKVSDTQYF	TGTGCCAGTCACCGAGGCGGTTCAAAGGTGTCAGATACGCAGTATTTT